What follows are 10 T cell receptor beta chains derived from one specimen sequenced in a study of beta chain features in type 1 diabetes. Expressed TCRB transcripts were sequenced after all isolated RNA was converted to cDNA. TCRdb keeps only in-frame clones here, not all; method: immunoSEQ multiplex PCR. Seen here are some 270,000 clones, about 8.5% observed once, and the top ten hold 0.9% to 1.2%. The sequenced sample consisted of central memory CD4+ T cells from blood. The receptors derive from a young woman in good health.

This clone was observed a handful of times. The chain uses TRBV9 and TRBJ2-1; 9 bases are shared with TRBD2. Losses at the gene ends were 3 bases for V and 3 bases for J; bases not matched to a gene: 4. The CDR3 contains 15 residues. Germline V lookup: CDR1 SGDLS, CDR2 YYNGEE. The CDR3 sequence: CASSAGTSFYNEQFF. The DNA for the CDR3 is TGTGCCAGCAGCGCGGGGACTAGCTTCTACAATGAGCAGTTCTTC.

This clone was observed a few times. J is TRBJ2-3 and V is TRBV6-5, with D unresolved. The CDR3 covers 14 residues. Germline CDR1 is MNHEY and CDR2 is SVGAGI. Trimming cost V 5 bases and J 0 bases, with 9 bases left between them. The CDR3 sequence: CASSEIPSTDTQYF. The CDR3 region has the DNA TGTGCCAGCAGTGAAATTCCCAGCACAGATACGCAGTATTTT.

This clone was observed a few times. The V call is TRBV13, the J call TRBJ2-3, with D perhaps matching TRBD2 (5 bases). Trimming stripped 4 bases from V and 2 bases from J, with 13 bases between. Per the germline V gene, CDR1 is PRHDT and CDR2 is FYEKMQ (reference sequence). The CDR3 is 15 residues long. The CDR3 DNA reads TGTGCCAGCAGCTATCGTAGACGGGACACAGATACGCAGTATTTT. Its protein is CASSYRRRDTDTQYF.

CDR3 sequence reads: CASSAGTGRQETQYF. CDR3 nucleotides: TGTGCCAGCAGCGCCGGGACAGGTCGACAAGAGACCCAGTACTTC. The rearrangement links TRBV7-3 to TRBJ2-5; 8 bases match TRBD1. The CDR3 sequence is 15 residues long. Germline V gives CDR1 SGHTA, CDR2 FQGTGA. V gave up 5 bases and J gave up 2 bases; unmatched junction bases: 7.

This clone was counted only a few times. The genes are TRBV2 and TRBJ1-2, with 8 bases identical to TRBD1. Germline CDR1 SNHLY, CDR2 FYNNEI. The CDR3 runs to 14 residues. After removal of 1 base from V and 8 bases from J, the junction contained 6 bases not matched to a gene. This CDR3 reads CASSEGGTGRGYTF. The DNA for the CDR3 is TGTGCCAGCAGTGAAGGGGGGACAGGTCGAGGCTACACCTTC.

This clone came up a few times. The chain has TRBV7-2 and TRBJ2-7; 11 bases map to TRBD2. V was pared by 7 bases and J by 4 bases, with 12 bases of the junction left unmatched. CDR1 is SGHTA and CDR2 is FQGNSA in the germline V gene. The CDR3 contains 16 residues. The CDR3 region is CASTVYSTSGSYEQYF. The CDR3 DNA follows: TGTGCCAGCACGGTCTACTCAACTAGCGGGAGTTACGAGCAGTACTTC.

This clone was detected a few times. This chain joins TRBV29-1 and TRBJ2-7; 9 bases line up with TRBD1. The germline gives CDR1 SQVTM, CDR2 ANQGSEA. The CDR3 is made up of 13 amino acids. The V gene end was trimmed by 7 bases and the J gene end by 1 base; junction bases not matched to a gene: 5. CDR3 nucleotides: TGCAGCGCCTTACAGGGGGCATCCTACGAGCAGTACTTC. Amino acids: CSALQGASYEQYF.

The chain uses TRBV5-1 and TRBJ2-3, with D possibly called TRBD1 or TRBD2 (5 bases each). The CDR3 runs to 17 residues. The V and J ends lost 2 bases and 0 bases respectively, with 16 bases between them. CDR1 SGHRS and CDR2 YFSETQ come from the germline V gene. As DNA, the CDR3 is TGCGCCAGCAGCTTTGCACTCGGGACCGAAAGCACAGATACGCAGTATTTT. Amino acid sequence: CASSFALGTESTDTQYF.

This clone came up a few times. The CDR3 loop reads CASSQTVGQYNEQFF. The CDR3 nucleotides are TGTGCCAGCTCCCAAACGGTGGGACAGTACAATGAGCAGTTCTTC. J is TRBJ2-1 and V is TRBV18; TRBD1 agrees at 7 bases. Germline V gene sequence: CDR1 KGHSH, CDR2 LQKENI. CDR3 length: 15 residues. The V gene end was trimmed by 6 bases and the J gene end by 4 bases; junction bases not matched to a gene: 9.

This clone was recorded a few times. The CDR3 DNA reads as TGTGCCAGCAGTGAAAACTTGGAGACTAGCACAGATACGCAGTATTTT. This codes for CASSENLETSTDTQYF. The rearrangement joins TRBV2 to TRBJ2-3; D is undetermined. The CDR3 consists of 16 residues. Trimming left V 2 bases short and J 0 bases short, with 12 bases between. Germline V CDR1 and CDR2: SNHLY, FYNNEI.